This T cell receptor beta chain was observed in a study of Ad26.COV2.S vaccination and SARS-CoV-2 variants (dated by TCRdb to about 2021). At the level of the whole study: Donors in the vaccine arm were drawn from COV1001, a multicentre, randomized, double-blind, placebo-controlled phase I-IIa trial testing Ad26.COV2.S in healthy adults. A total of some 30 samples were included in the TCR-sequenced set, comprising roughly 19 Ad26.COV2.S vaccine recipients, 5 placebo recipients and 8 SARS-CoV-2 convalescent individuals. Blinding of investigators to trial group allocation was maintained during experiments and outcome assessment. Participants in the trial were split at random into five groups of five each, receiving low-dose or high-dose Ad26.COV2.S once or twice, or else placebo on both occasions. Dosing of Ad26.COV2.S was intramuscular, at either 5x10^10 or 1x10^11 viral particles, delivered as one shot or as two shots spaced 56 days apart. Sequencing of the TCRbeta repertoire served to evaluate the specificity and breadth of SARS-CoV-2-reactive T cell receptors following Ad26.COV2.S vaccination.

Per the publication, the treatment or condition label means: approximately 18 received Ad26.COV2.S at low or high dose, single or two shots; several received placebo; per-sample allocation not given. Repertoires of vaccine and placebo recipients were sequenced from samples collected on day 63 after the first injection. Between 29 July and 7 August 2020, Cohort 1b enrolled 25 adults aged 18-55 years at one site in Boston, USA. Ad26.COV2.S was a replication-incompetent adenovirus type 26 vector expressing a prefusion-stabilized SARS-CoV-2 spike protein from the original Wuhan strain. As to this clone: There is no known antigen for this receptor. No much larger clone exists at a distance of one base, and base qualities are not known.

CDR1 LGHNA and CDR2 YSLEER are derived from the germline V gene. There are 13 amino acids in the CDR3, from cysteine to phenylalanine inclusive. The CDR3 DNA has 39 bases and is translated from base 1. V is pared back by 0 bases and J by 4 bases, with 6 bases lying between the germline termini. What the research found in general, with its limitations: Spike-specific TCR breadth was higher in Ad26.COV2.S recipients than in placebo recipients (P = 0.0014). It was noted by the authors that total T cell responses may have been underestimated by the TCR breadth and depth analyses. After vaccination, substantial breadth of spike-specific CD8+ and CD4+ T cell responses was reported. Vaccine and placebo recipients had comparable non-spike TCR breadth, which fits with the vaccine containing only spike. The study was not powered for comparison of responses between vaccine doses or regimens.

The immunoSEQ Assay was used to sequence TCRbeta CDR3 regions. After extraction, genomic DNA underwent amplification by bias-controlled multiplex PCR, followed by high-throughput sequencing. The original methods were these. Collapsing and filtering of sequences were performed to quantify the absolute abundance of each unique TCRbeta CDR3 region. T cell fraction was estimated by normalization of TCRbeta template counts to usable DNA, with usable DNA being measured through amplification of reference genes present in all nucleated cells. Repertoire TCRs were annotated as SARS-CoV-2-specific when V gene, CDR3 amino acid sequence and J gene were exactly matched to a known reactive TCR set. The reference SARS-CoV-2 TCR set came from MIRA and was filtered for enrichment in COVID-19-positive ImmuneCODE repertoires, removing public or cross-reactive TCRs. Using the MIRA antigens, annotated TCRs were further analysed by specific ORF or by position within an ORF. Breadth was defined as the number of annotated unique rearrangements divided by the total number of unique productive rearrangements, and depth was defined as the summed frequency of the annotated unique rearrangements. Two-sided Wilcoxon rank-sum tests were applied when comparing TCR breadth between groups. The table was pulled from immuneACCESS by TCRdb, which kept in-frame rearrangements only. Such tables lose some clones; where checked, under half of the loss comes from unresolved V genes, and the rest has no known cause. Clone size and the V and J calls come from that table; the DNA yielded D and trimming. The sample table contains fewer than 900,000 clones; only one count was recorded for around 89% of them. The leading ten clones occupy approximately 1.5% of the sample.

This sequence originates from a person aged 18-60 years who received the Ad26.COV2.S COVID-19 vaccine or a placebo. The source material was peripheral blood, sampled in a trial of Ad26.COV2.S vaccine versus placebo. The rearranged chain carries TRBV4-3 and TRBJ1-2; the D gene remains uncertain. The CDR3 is CASSQDYSYGYTF. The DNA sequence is TGCGCCAGCAGCCAAGATTACAGCTATGGCTACACCTTC.